This T cell receptor beta chain was retrieved from a study of vaccination and CD4 T cells after COVID-19. Study context: Nasal swab PCR had shown SARS-CoV-2 positivity in the convalescent patients (roughly ten mild cases, one severe case). Study results and caveats: Spike mono-reactive status applied to 304 of 307 vaccine-specific clones in convalescent patients. SARS-CoV-2-reactive clonotypes showed a nonsignificant median rise from around 20 to 38.

Cultured CD4+ T cell DNA was sequenced using the Oncomine TCR Beta short-read assay. TCRdb re-called the PCR reads with MiXCR, one entry per CDR3 protein. The sample includes some 11,000 distinct CDR3 sequences, under 85% of them seen just once. Stated treatment: approximately nine-day PBMC culture with coronavirus spike peptide pools or control peptides (ViraFEST assay). This clonotype was counted a single time. No antigen is known for it. What was sequenced was CD4+ T cells from blood, cultured in vitro. This sequence originates from a human donor who had recovered from COVID-19.

CDR3 loop: CSAKRSGGGGEQYF. CDR3 bases: TGCAGTGCCAAGAGATCGGGGGGAGGTGGGGAGCAGTACTTC. The chain links TRBV20-1 to TRBJ2-7, with 7 bases lining up with TRBD2. Per germline, CDR1 DFQATT and CDR2 SNEGSKA (reference sequence). The J segment lost 7 bases and the V segment lost 6 bases, leaving 15 bases of the junction unmatched. The CDR3 has 14 amino acids.